This TCR beta chain was observed in a study of T cell repertoires in cytomegalovirus infection (dated by TCRdb to the late 2010s). For context, the study as a whole: Alongside well-studied HLA-B-restricted epitopes, the peptide stimulations were aimed at recently identified HLA-C-restricted CMV epitopes, whose presentation resists viral immunomodulation. The HLA type of each donor mattered for the analysis, because public TCR beta signatures pointed to carriage of CMV infection along with the matching HLA type. The full study reports these points: The ex vivo response was dominated by HLA-C-restricted CMV-specific TCR beta clonotypes, and the single most frequent clonotype in two of eight donors was supplied by these HLA-C-restricted clonotypes. Cumulative frequency of public TCR beta family members discriminated carriers of CMV infection plus the relevant HLA type in this cohort and an independent approximately 350-donor cohort.

This clonotype was picked up many times. Which antigen it targets is not known. The input lacks base qualities; no much larger clone sits a single base away. CDR1 and CDR2 are read off the germline V gene as SGHTA and FQGNSA. There are 15 amino acids in the CDR3, from cysteine to phenylalanine inclusive. Solely the CDR3 DNA is kept, with 45 bases framed from the first base. Trimming takes 2 bases from V and 7 bases from J, and the germline ends sit 15 bases apart. This sample's treatment or condition label indicates: in vitro stimulation with specific CMV peptide epitopes to enrich CMV-specific T cells. TCRdb names Illumina HiSeq 1500 as the instrument used. TCRdb trimmed the raw reads at Q25, called clones with MiXCR and kept productive beta chains. Every CDR3 protein is listed once, alongside the most common genes and DNA of its rows. This sample has hundreds of thousands of distinct CDR3 sequences in its table, and roughly 30% of those were observed once. The ten largest clones take up under 15% of the sample.

This receptor chain uses TRBV7-2 and TRBJ1-5; 6 matching bases give a weak D call of TRBD1. The source of this sequence is a human donor in good health (CMV status not recorded). Some clones in this sample may be carry-over from other donors' samples. The specimen was cultured CD8+ T cells from PBMCs, collected from culture after CMV antigen stimulation. The bases are TGTGCCAGCAGCTTATGGTCTGGGGGCGGGCAGCCCCAGCATTTT. It translates to CASSLWSGGGQPQHF. The CDR3, completed at both ends by the reference TRBV7-2 and TRBJ1-5 genes, gives the full variable domain GAGVSQSPSNKVTEKGKDVELRCDPISGHTALYWYRQSLGQGLEFLIYFQGNSAPDKSGLPSDRFSAERTGGSVSTLTIQRTQQEDSAVYLCASSLWSGGGQPQHFGDGTRLSIL.